This T cell receptor beta chain is from a study of control samples from healthy donors and cancer patients (dated by TCRdb to 2018 to 2020). The junction shows trimming of 3 bases on V and 5 bases on J, and the gene matches do not reach 7 bases of it. The germline V gene encodes CDR1 MNHEY and CDR2 SVGEGT. Reading from cysteine to phenylalanine, the CDR3 counts 15 amino acids. The CDR3 DNA has 45 bases and is translated from base 1. The library came from the immunoSEQ multiplex PCR assay. TCRdb retrieved this table from immuneACCESS and kept in-frame rearrangements only. Not all clones are present; in checked studies, unresolved V genes account for under half, and no reason is known for the remainder. The sample table gives roughly 200,000 clones. The ten biggest clones cover roughly 2% of the sample. Details on this clone: Its cognate antigen has yet to be identified.

The specimen was blood. The receptor was derived from a young woman in good health. The receptor chain draws on TRBV6-2 or TRBV6-3 and TRBJ2-3; the junction holds 8 bases that match TRBD2. The bases read TGTGCCAGCAGTTATTGGCGGGGGGCTAAAGATACGCAGTATTTT. This sequence encodes CASSYWRGAKDTQYF.